The 21 T cell receptor beta chains below were found in one sample sequenced in a study of cytomegalovirus exposure and HLA in healthy donors listed by TCRdb under 2017. Receptor amplification or capture employed the immunoSEQ multiplex PCR assay. The multiplex PCR relied on a mix of 60 forward primers for TCR Vbeta segments and 13 reverse primers for TCR Jbeta segments. TCRdb holds this immuneACCESS table with in-frame rearrangements only. Some clones are missing; in checked studies, unresolved V genes explain under half, and the rest has no known cause. The sample records 160,000 or so clones, more than 75% of which are singletons. In total, the top ten clones hold 2% to 2.5% of the sample. Specimen: PBMCs. These receptors all come from a woman aged 18-35 years in good health and CMV-seronegative.

J is TRBJ2-5 and V is TRBV6-5; a weak D match, TRBD2 (5 bases). The CDR3 spans 11 residues. The germline gives CDR1 MNHEY, CDR2 SVGAGI. V lost 7 bases to trimming and J lost 7 bases, with 10 bases between them. CDR3 in DNA: TGTGCCAGCACCAACCGGGGGACCCAGTACTTC. It is translated as CASTNRGTQYF.

The V gene is TRBV25-1, the J gene TRBJ2-5; 10 positions agree with TRBD2. The CDR3 is made up of 14 amino acids. V was clipped by 3 bases and J by 5 bases; unmatched bases: 3. Germline V gives CDR1 MGHDK, CDR2 SYGVNS. CDR3 nucleotides: TGTGCCAGCAGTGAGAGCGGGAGGGGCGAGACCCAGTACTTC. Protein: CASSESGRGETQYF.

J is TRBJ2-2 and V is TRBV2; TRBD2 matches at 9 bases. J lost 1 base, V lost 7 bases, and 4 bases had no gene match. The CDR3 length is 15 residues. CDR1 is SNHLY, CDR2 FYNNEI, per germline. CDR3 sequence (DNA): TGTGCCAGCATCCCAGCGGGGGGGAACACCGGGGAGCTGTTTTTT. Protein: CASIPAGGNTGELFF.

The chain is built from TRBV6-5 and TRBJ2-2; 8 bases match TRBD1. Unmatched junction bases numbered 4, after V lost 6 bases and J lost 1 base. Germline V gives CDR1 MNHEY, CDR2 SVGAGI. This CDR3 has 15 residues. CDR3 nucleotide sequence: TGTGCCAGCAGGTCCGGGACAGGGAACACCGGGGAGCTGTTTTTT. Residues: CASRSGTGNTGELFF.

The CDR3 sequence is CASSTGQGIYEQYF. As DNA, the CDR3 is TGTGCCAGCAGCACCGGACAGGGGATCTACGAGCAGTACTTC. The genes are TRBV5-4 and TRBJ2-7; TRBD1 agrees at 9 bases. CDR1 is SGHNT, CDR2 YYREEE, per germline (reference sequence). With 4 bases clipped from V and 3 bases from J, the junction kept 5 bases outside the gene matches. The CDR3 loop spans 14 amino acids. Full variable domain (outside the CDR3, taken from reference TRBV5-4 and TRBJ2-7): ETGVTQSPTHLIKTRGQQVTLRCSSQSGHNTVSWYQQALGQGPQFIFQYYREEENGRGNFPPRFSGLQFPNYSSELNVNALELDDSALYLCASSTGQGIYEQYFGPGTRLTVT.

The rearrangement links TRBV5-5 to TRBJ2-7, with 9 positions matching TRBD1. CDR1 and CDR2 from the germline V gene are SGHKS and YYEKEE (reference sequence). The length of the CDR3 is 15 residues. The V gene end was trimmed by 2 bases and the J gene end by 2 bases; junction bases not matched to a gene: 5. CDR3 protein: CASSFDWDRAYEQYF. The CDR3, as DNA: TGTGCCAGCAGCTTCGACTGGGACAGGGCCTACGAGCAGTACTTC. Full variable domain (rest looked up from reference TRBV5-5 and TRBJ2-7): DAGVTQSPTHLIKTRGQQVTLRCSPISGHKSVSWYQQVLGQGPQFIFQYYEKEERGRGNFPDRFSARQFPNYSSELNVNALLLGDSALYLCASSFDWDRAYEQYFGPGTRLTVT.

The chain couples TRBV2 to TRBJ1-4; 10 bases align to TRBD1. With V trimmed by 6 bases and J by 8 bases, 6 bases remained unmatched. Germline V gene sequence: CDR1 SNHLY, CDR2 FYNNEI. CDR3 length: 14 amino acids. DNA for the CDR3: TGTGCCAGCAGGGACGGGACAGGGGCGGAAAAACTGTTTTTT. It codes for CASRDGTGAEKLFF.

The chain joins TRBV19 to TRBJ2-7, with a tentative D call TRBD1 (6 bases). The CDR3 loop spans 13 amino acids. Trimming left V 5 bases short and J 6 bases short, with 14 bases between. Germline values: CDR1 LNHDA, CDR2 SQIVND (reference sequence). The CDR3 loop is CASSVDRLAEQYF. CDR3 sequence (DNA): TGTGCCAGTAGTGTCGACAGGCTCGCCGAGCAGTACTTC. The full variable domain, in which reference TRBV19 and TRBJ2-7 provide the parts outside the CDR3, is DGGITQSPKYLFRKEGQNVTLSCEQNLNHDAMYWYRQDPGQGLRLIYYSQIVNDFQKGDIAEGYSVSREKKESFPLTVTSAQKNPTAFYLCASSVDRLAEQYFGPGTRLTVT.

The rearrangement uses TRBV18 and TRBJ2-1; TRBD1 matches at 9 bases. V trimming: 3 bases; J trimming: 5 bases; junction bases outside the gene matches: 8. This CDR3 region has 16 residues. CDR1 KGHSH and CDR2 LQKENI come from the germline V gene. The CDR3 DNA is TGTGCCAGCTCACCGATGGGACAGGGCACCGACAATGAGCAGTTCTTC. Translation gives CASSPMGQGTDNEQFF.

This rearrangement joins TRBV4-1 to TRBJ1-5; TRBD1 agrees at 10 bases. V lost 3 bases and J lost 4; bases outside the gene matches: 6. The germline V gene encodes CDR1 MGHRA and CDR2 YSYEKL. The CDR3 loop spans 16 amino acids. The DNA for the CDR3 is TGCGCCAGCAGCCAGTCCGGGACAGGGGTAAATCAGCCCCAGCATTTT. Translated, it gives CASSQSGTGVNQPQHF.

This clone was seen only once. V usage is TRBV9 and J usage is TRBJ2-1, with 10 bases identical to TRBD2. In germline, CDR1 is SGDLS, CDR2 YYNGEE. V was pared by 3 bases and J by 2 bases, with 2 bases of the junction left unmatched. This CDR3 is built from 15 residues. In nucleotides, the CDR3 is TGTGCCAGCAGCGCACTAGCGGGGACCTACAATGAGCAGTTCTTC. It is translated as CASSALAGTYNEQFF.

The J gene is TRBJ2-7, the V gene TRBV6-5; D gene unclear. The CDR3 is made up of 14 amino acids. The ends were cut back, 0 bases at V and 0 bases at J, with 6 bases in the middle. In germline, CDR1 is MNHEY, CDR2 SVGAGI. The DNA for the CDR3 is TGTGCCAGCAGTTACTCCGATAGCTCCTACGAGCAGTACTTC. Its translation: CASSYSDSSYEQYF.

The genes are TRBV10-2 and TRBJ1-2; 7 bases fit TRBD1. V gave up 4 bases and J gave up 6 bases; unmatched junction bases: 5. The CDR3 loop spans 13 amino acids. Germline loops: CDR1 WSHSY, CDR2 SAAADI. The CDR3 is CASSGGQYDGYTF. CDR3 in DNA: TGCGCCAGCAGTGGGGGACAGTATGATGGCTACACCTTC.

The rearrangement joins TRBV5-1 to TRBJ2-3; D call uncertain. Trimming removed 0 bases from V and 0 bases from J, with 11 bases in between. The CDR3 has 16 amino acids. Germline CDR1 reads SGHRS; CDR2 reads YFSETQ. The CDR3 nucleotides are TGCGCCAGCAGCTTGGAAGGCGGAGCTAGCACAGATACGCAGTATTTT. Residues: CASSLEGGASTDTQYF.

This clone was seen only once. The gene calls are TRBV28 and TRBJ2-3; D not certain. V lost 4 bases and J 6 bases, leaving 20 bases between the germline ends. Germline CDR1 is MDHEN and CDR2 is SYDVKM. The CDR3 has 16 amino acids. The CDR3 nucleotides read TGTGCCAGCAGTTCGCGAACCTCTGACATTGGCGATACGCAGTATTTT. Its translation is CASSSRTSDIGDTQYF.

The chain employs TRBV21-1 and TRBJ2-1; the D call of TRBD2 is as the table states it, not checked on the DNA. TRBV21-1 constitutes a pseudogene. This CDR3 has 15 residues. This CDR3 reads CASSPGLADCNEQFF. The CDR3 nucleotides are TGTGCCAGCAGCCCGGGACTAGCGGACTGCAATGAGCAGTTCTTC.

The chain employs TRBV2 and TRBJ1-5; 7 nucleotides match TRBD1. CDR3 length: 14 amino acids. The V gene's germline CDR1 is SNHLY and CDR2 FYNNEI. With V trimmed by 6 bases and J by 2 bases, 4 bases remained unmatched. The CDR3 coding sequence is TGTGCCAGCAGCGCCGGGACAGGCAATCAGCCCCAGCATTTT. Translating it yields CASSAGTGNQPQHF.

The rearrangement joins TRBV6-6 to TRBJ1-4, with D tentatively TRBD1 (6 bases). V gave up 6 bases and J gave up 8 bases, with 22 bases separating them. This CDR3 comprises 16 residues. Looked up from germline, CDR1 is MNHNY and CDR2 is SVGAGI (reference sequence). The CDR3 DNA follows: TGTGCCAGCAGACTCCGGGGGGGGCAGGGGAAGGAAAAACTGTTTTTT. Its protein is CASRLRGGQGKEKLFF.

The J gene is TRBJ2-7, the V gene TRBV11-2; 7 bases agree with TRBD2. CDR3 length equals 16 residues. With 5 bases clipped from V and 0 bases from J, the junction kept 10 bases outside the gene matches. Germline CDR1 reads SGHAT; CDR2 reads FQNNGV. The CDR3 here is CASSPHGASGSYEQYF. CDR3 bases: TGTGCCAGCAGCCCTCATGGGGCTAGCGGCTCCTACGAGCAGTACTTC.

CDR3 sequence: CASASEGGRELFF. The CDR3 nucleotides are TGTGCTAGTGCCTCCGAGGGAGGGCGGGAGCTGTTTTTT. This chain uses TRBV12-5 with TRBJ2-2; 7 nucleotides align to TRBD2. The length of the CDR3 is 13 residues. CDR1 and CDR2 (germline): LGHNT, FRNRAP. V shed 7 bases and J 9 bases; nucleotides not matched to a gene: 8. The complete variable domain, with remaining parts taken from reference TRBV12-5 and TRBJ2-2, reads DARVTQTPRHKVTEMGQEVTMRCQPILGHNTVFWYRQTMMQGLELLAYFRNRAPLDDSGMPKDRFSAEMPDATLATLKIQPSEPRDSAVYFCASASEGGRELFFGEGSRLTVL.

The chain uses TRBV6-5 and TRBJ1-4; 8 bases agree with TRBD1. The CDR3 has 16 amino acids. V gave up 4 bases and J gave up 5 bases; unmatched junction bases: 9. Germline V lookup: CDR1 MNHEY, CDR2 SVGAGI. This chain's CDR3 is CASSLLRDRQNEKLFF. CDR3 nucleotide sequence: TGTGCCAGCAGTTTGCTCCGGGACAGGCAGAATGAAAAACTGTTTTTT.